These T cell receptor beta chains were read from a single sample in a study of blood T cell repertoires in COVID-19. Some clones are missing from TCRdb's copy, which holds only in-frame ones; the method was immunoSEQ multiplex PCR. This table has about 90,000 clones, approximately 86% appearing once. Sequencing used peripheral blood. These receptor sequences come from a woman aged 70-85 years with active or convalescent COVID-19. CDR3s include the opening cysteine and the closing phenylalanine or tryptophan. The D gene is left open where the match is weak. Clone size is not always given. Where it is, it says once, few, many or a class for expanded clones.

j_gene: TRBJ1-1; v_gene: TRBV29-1; abundance: -; d_gene: TRBD1; CDR3nt: TGCAGCGTTACCTCAGGGGGATCCACTGAAGCTTTCTTT; CDR3aa: CSVTSGGSTEAFF
j_gene: TRBJ1-1; v_gene: TRBV6-2/TRBV6-3; abundance: -; d_gene: TRBD1; CDR3nt: TGTGCCAGCAGTTATTCAGGGGGCACTGAAGCTTTCTTT; CDR3aa: CASSYSGGTEAFF
j_gene: TRBJ1-1; v_gene: TRBV10-3; abundance: -; d_gene: -; CDR3nt: TGTGCCATCAGTGGAATGACAGCGAACACTGAAGCTTTCTTT; CDR3aa: CAISGMTANTEAFF
j_gene: TRBJ2-1; v_gene: TRBV6-1; abundance: few; d_gene: -; CDR3nt: TGTGCCAGCAGTGAAAAAGGTACCAGGGCCCTCTCCAATGAGCAGTTCTTC; CDR3aa: CASSEKGTRALSNEQFF
j_gene: TRBJ1-3; v_gene: TRBV6-6; abundance: once; d_gene: -; CDR3nt: TGTGCCAGCAGTTCCCGACAGATCTCTGGAAACACCATATATTTT; CDR3aa: CASSSRQISGNTIYF
j_gene: TRBJ1-6; v_gene: TRBV3-1/TRBV3-2; abundance: -; d_gene: -; CDR3nt: TGTGCCAGCAGCCAAGATTCGGGGTATCCACCCCTCCACTTT; CDR3aa: CASSQDSGYPPLHF
j_gene: TRBJ1-1; v_gene: TRBV6-4; abundance: -; d_gene: -; CDR3nt: TGTGCCAGCAGTGACTTTGGGACTACGGACACTGAAGCTTTCTTT; CDR3aa: CASSDFGTTDTEAFF
j_gene: TRBJ2-2; v_gene: TRBV7-9; abundance: -; d_gene: -; CDR3nt: TGTGCCAGCAGAGAAAGCGGAGCGAACACCGGGGAGCTGTTTTTT; CDR3aa: CASRESGANTGELFF
j_gene: TRBJ1-6; v_gene: TRBV11-2; abundance: -; d_gene: TRBD1; CDR3nt: TGTGCCAGCAGCTCGACCTCCGGGACAGGGGGCTATAATTCACCCCTCCACTTT; CDR3aa: CASSSTSGTGGYNSPLHF
j_gene: TRBJ2-1; v_gene: TRBV3-1/TRBV3-2; abundance: -; d_gene: TRBD2; CDR3nt: TGTGCCAGCAGCGCAACCGGGGGGGCTTTGTTCTTC; CDR3aa: CASSATGGALFF
j_gene: TRBJ1-2; v_gene: TRBV29-1; abundance: -; d_gene: -; CDR3nt: TGCAGCGTTTCTCCCCCCGGCGGGGGTGGCTACACCTTC; CDR3aa: CSVSPPGGGGYTF
j_gene: TRBJ1-5; v_gene: TRBV27; abundance: -; d_gene: TRBD1; CDR3nt: TGTGCCAGCAGCTCAACAGGGGGTCTGGGTCAGCCCCAGCATTTT; CDR3aa: CASSSTGGLGQPQHF
j_gene: TRBJ1-5; v_gene: TRBV5-6; abundance: -; d_gene: -; CDR3nt: TGTGCCAGCAGCTTGGCCCTTGGAGACGGAGGCAATCAGCCCCAGCATTTT; CDR3aa: CASSLALGDGGNQPQHF
j_gene: TRBJ1-1; v_gene: TRBV10-3; abundance: -; d_gene: -; CDR3nt: TGTGCCATCAGCGAAAGACAGGACACTGAAGCTTTCTTT; CDR3aa: CAISERQDTEAFF
j_gene: TRBJ2-7; v_gene: TRBV7-8; abundance: -; d_gene: -; CDR3nt: TGTGCCAGCAGCTTAGCGGTCAGGGCCCACGAGCAGTACTTC; CDR3aa: CASSLAVRAHEQYF
j_gene: TRBJ1-4; v_gene: TRBV28; abundance: -; d_gene: -; CDR3nt: TGTGCCAGCAGTTCCAGAACAGCGGGACTAAATGAAAAACTGTTTTTT; CDR3aa: CASSSRTAGLNEKLFF
j_gene: TRBJ2-2; v_gene: TRBV27; abundance: -; d_gene: -; CDR3nt: TGTGCCAGCAGGAGCCCCACAGGGATATTGGGCGGGGAGCTGTTTTTT; CDR3aa: CASRSPTGILGGELFF
j_gene: TRBJ1-2; v_gene: TRBV29-1; abundance: -; d_gene: TRBD1; CDR3nt: TGCAGCGCGGGACAGGGCAGCTTCACCTTC; CDR3aa: CSAGQGSFTF
j_gene: TRBJ2-3; v_gene: TRBV4-3; abundance: -; d_gene: -; CDR3nt: TGCGCCAGCAGCCCGGAGTCGGGAGATACGCAGTATTTT; CDR3aa: CASSPESGDTQYF
j_gene: TRBJ2-3; v_gene: TRBV5-4; abundance: -; d_gene: TRBD1; CDR3nt: TGTGCCAGCAGCGGCGACAGGGGCATCACAGATACGCAGTATTTT; CDR3aa: CASSGDRGITDTQYF
j_gene: TRBJ2-1; v_gene: TRBV29-1; abundance: -; d_gene: TRBD2; CDR3nt: TGCAGCGTTGAAGTTTCCGGGAGGGAGCAGTTCTTC; CDR3aa: CSVEVSGREQFF
j_gene: TRBJ2-7; v_gene: TRBV6-5; abundance: few; d_gene: -; CDR3nt: TGTGCCAGCAGTCCTGGGACAAGCTCCTACGAGCAGTACTTC; CDR3aa: CASSPGTSSYEQYF
j_gene: TRBJ1-3; v_gene: TRBV10-1; abundance: -; d_gene: -; CDR3nt: TGCGCCTCGCAAAGGAGCTCTGGAAACACCATATATTTT; CDR3aa: CASQRSSGNTIYF
j_gene: TRBJ1-5; v_gene: TRBV12-2; abundance: once; d_gene: -; CDR3nt: TGTGCAAGTCGCTTAAGCGCTGGACAGGGGGCTAGGGGCAATCAGCCCCAGCATTTT; CDR3aa: CASRLSAGQGARGNQPQHF
j_gene: TRBJ1-2; v_gene: TRBV18; abundance: -; d_gene: -; CDR3nt: TGTGCCAGCTCACGGGCAGGGGTGGACTATGGCTACACCTTC; CDR3aa: CASSRAGVDYGYTF
j_gene: TRBJ2-3; v_gene: TRBV3-1/TRBV3-2; abundance: few; d_gene: TRBD2; CDR3nt: TGTGCCAGCAGCCAGGGGCTAGCGGGGAACACAGATACGCAGTATTTT; CDR3aa: CASSQGLAGNTDTQYF
j_gene: TRBJ1-1; v_gene: TRBV6-2/TRBV6-3; abundance: -; d_gene: TRBD1; CDR3nt: TGTGCCAGCAGTTATGGGATGACAGGGGACGCTTTCTTT; CDR3aa: CASSYGMTGDAFF
j_gene: TRBJ2-3; v_gene: TRBV2; abundance: -; d_gene: -; CDR3nt: TGTGCCAGCAGTGAACAGGGGCGGGATACGCAGTATTTT; CDR3aa: CASSEQGRDTQYF
j_gene: TRBJ2-7; v_gene: TRBV6-5; abundance: -; d_gene: TRBD1; CDR3nt: TGTGCCAGCAGCAGGACAGGGGGCTCCTACGAGCAGTACTTC; CDR3aa: CASSRTGGSYEQYF
j_gene: TRBJ1-1; v_gene: TRBV27; abundance: -; d_gene: -; CDR3nt: TGTGCCAGCAGTCTTCGGGGGGGCACTGAAGCTTTCTTT; CDR3aa: CASSLRGGTEAFF
j_gene: TRBJ1-4; v_gene: TRBV5-1; abundance: -; d_gene: -; CDR3nt: TGCGCCAGCAGCCTGGACAGCCGGAATGAAAAACTGTTTTTT; CDR3aa: CASSLDSRNEKLFF
j_gene: TRBJ1-1; v_gene: TRBV7-9; abundance: -; d_gene: TRBD1; CDR3nt: TGTGCCAGCAGCTTTCGGACAGGGGCGGGGGGCACTGAAGCTTTCTTT; CDR3aa: CASSFRTGAGGTEAFF
j_gene: TRBJ2-5; v_gene: TRBV2; abundance: -; d_gene: TRBD2; CDR3nt: TGTGCCAGCTCTACCGGGACTAGCGGCGCGGCCCAGTACTTC; CDR3aa: CASSTGTSGAAQYF
j_gene: TRBJ2-3; v_gene: TRBV4-1; abundance: few; d_gene: TRBD2; CDR3nt: TGCGCCAGCAGCCAAGGGGCTAGCGGACGAACAACGGGGAGGAGCACAGATACGCAGTATTTT; CDR3aa: CASSQGASGRTTGRSTDTQYF
j_gene: TRBJ2-2; v_gene: TRBV18; abundance: once; d_gene: -; CDR3nt: TGTGCCAGCTCACCTTTCGGGCAGGGAATAACCGGGGAGCTGTTTTTT; CDR3aa: CASSPFGQGITGELFF
j_gene: TRBJ1-3; v_gene: TRBV28; abundance: few; d_gene: TRBD1; CDR3nt: TGTGCCAGCAGTTTACCGACAGGGGCTGGAAACACCATATATTTT; CDR3aa: CASSLPTGAGNTIYF
j_gene: TRBJ2-5; v_gene: TRBV23-1; abundance: -; d_gene: -; CDR3nt: TGCGCCAGCAAGGAAGAACCCCAAGGGGCCCAGTACTTC; CDR3aa: CASKEEPQGAQYF
j_gene: TRBJ1-2; v_gene: TRBV5-1; abundance: -; d_gene: -; CDR3nt: TGCGCCAGCAGTCTAGACGGTAATAAAGCTAACTATGGCTACACCTTC; CDR3aa: CASSLDGNKANYGYTF
j_gene: TRBJ2-1; v_gene: TRBV11-2; abundance: once; d_gene: TRBD1; CDR3nt: TGTGCCAGCAGACCGCGGACAGGGCAGACCTACAATGAGCAGTTCTTC; CDR3aa: CASRPRTGQTYNEQFF
j_gene: TRBJ1-1; v_gene: TRBV21-1; abundance: -; d_gene: -; CDR3nt: TGTGCCAGCAGCGGCTTCGGGGAGAAGAACACTGAAGCTTTCTTT; CDR3aa: CASSGFGEKNTEAFF
j_gene: TRBJ1-1; v_gene: TRBV19; abundance: -; d_gene: -; CDR3nt: TGTGCCAGTAGTACCTGGGAGGTGGCTTTCTTT; CDR3aa: CASSTWEVAFF
j_gene: TRBJ1-1; v_gene: TRBV7-2; abundance: -; d_gene: TRBD1; CDR3nt: TGTGCCAGCAGCTTGGAAGGGGGCCTCACTGAAGCTTTCTTT; CDR3aa: CASSLEGGLTEAFF
j_gene: TRBJ2-3; v_gene: TRBV10-3; abundance: -; d_gene: -; CDR3nt: TGTGCCATCAGTGGCGCGGAGCGGGCCCGAGATACGCAGTATTTT; CDR3aa: CAISGAERARDTQYF
j_gene: TRBJ2-7; v_gene: TRBV28; abundance: -; d_gene: -; CDR3nt: TGTGCCAGCAGTCCAAATCACAGGACCTATATCTTGGAGCAGTACTTC; CDR3aa: CASSPNHRTYILEQYF
j_gene: TRBJ2-1; v_gene: TRBV3-1/TRBV3-2; abundance: -; d_gene: TRBD2; CDR3nt: TGTGCCAGCAGCCACGGGACTAGCGGGGGGGCGTCGCTCCACAATGAGCAGTTCTTC; CDR3aa: CASSHGTSGGASLHNEQFF
j_gene: TRBJ1-1; v_gene: TRBV27; abundance: -; d_gene: -; CDR3nt: TGTGCCAGCAGCCGCCCTACAGGGTTGACTGAAGCTTTCTTT; CDR3aa: CASSRPTGLTEAFF
j_gene: TRBJ1-1; v_gene: TRBV7-9; abundance: few; d_gene: -; CDR3nt: TGTGCCAGCAGCTTAGGAGGGGGTACTGAAGCTTTCTTT; CDR3aa: CASSLGGGTEAFF
j_gene: TRBJ2-2; v_gene: TRBV5-5; abundance: few; d_gene: TRBD1; CDR3nt: TGTGCCAGCAGCTTGGTAGCTGGGACAGGGCATCCCGGGGAGCTGTTTTTT; CDR3aa: CASSLVAGTGHPGELFF
j_gene: TRBJ1-2; v_gene: TRBV7-2; abundance: few; d_gene: TRBD1; CDR3nt: TGTGCCAGCAGCCTACTTGGGACAGGGGACTATGGCTACACCTTC; CDR3aa: CASSLLGTGDYGYTF
j_gene: TRBJ2-7; v_gene: TRBV6-5; abundance: once; d_gene: -; CDR3nt: TGTGCCAGCAGTTACTCCGGGAACTCGAGGAGGGAGCAGTACTTC; CDR3aa: CASSYSGNSRREQYF
j_gene: TRBJ1-6; v_gene: TRBV5-4; abundance: -; d_gene: -; CDR3nt: TGTGCCAGCAGCCGCGGAGGGGCGGCGAATTCACCCCTCCACTTT; CDR3aa: CASSRGGAANSPLHF
j_gene: TRBJ1-1; v_gene: TRBV24-1; abundance: -; d_gene: -; CDR3nt: TGTGCCACCCCCGCCAGTTGGACTGAAGCTTTCTTT; CDR3aa: CATPASWTEAFF
j_gene: TRBJ1-3; v_gene: TRBV2; abundance: -; d_gene: -; CDR3nt: TGTGCCAGCAGTGGAGAGTTTCTCTCTGGAAACACCATATATTTT; CDR3aa: CASSGEFLSGNTIYF
j_gene: TRBJ2-2; v_gene: TRBV5-1; abundance: -; d_gene: TRBD2; CDR3nt: TGCGCCAGCAGCTTGGAATTCGCGGGGGGGCCAGACGGGGAGCTGTTTTTT; CDR3aa: CASSLEFAGGPDGELFF